Listed here is a single TCR beta chain. This CDR3 spans 15 amino acids. Germline CDR1 MNHEY, CDR2 SVGEGT. Between the trimmed V and J ends, which lost 6 bases and 4 bases, there was a span of 17 bases. While CD8+ and CD4+ T cells were isolated negatively, TEMRA cells were enriched by FACS. This record belongs to a study of CD8 T cells in Susac syndrome. Background on the study: Of the sequenced Susac syndrome patients, six had active disease and 8 or 9 were in remission. Patients with Susac syndrome had blood drawn and were at that point therapy-naive, on corticosteroids, or on intravenous immunoglobulin alone.

Reverse transcription of roughly 0.5 to 1 ug RNA used random hexamers. TCRdb re-called the immunoSEQ multiplex PCR reads with MiXCR, one entry per CDR3 protein. The data contain a few hundred thousand distinct CDR3 sequences, 94% of them singletons. The sample comprised CD4+ T cells from PBMCs. The V and J genes are TRBV6-2 or TRBV6-3 and TRBJ2-3, with TRBD2 as a possible D gene (6 bases). The clonotype originates from a human donor with Susac syndrome. CDR3 nucleotides: TGTGCCAGCAGCTCCTCGGGGGAAGGTCCAGATACGCAGTATTTT. Translating it yields CASSSSGEGPDTQYF.